This T cell receptor (beta chain) is drawn from a study of blood T cells in healthy people across ages. Study overall: Template-switching capture recovered about one barcoded beta molecule per two T cells.

Combining a sample-barcoded 5' primer with a J-beta primer mix, a second PCR ran for roughly 6 to 12 cycles. TCRdb processed the 5' RACE reads anew with MiXCR; each CDR3 protein has one entry. The sample has about a million distinct CDR3 sequences, around two fifths seen once. V lost 7 bases and J 6 bases, leaving 13 bases between the germline ends. CDR1 DFQATT and CDR2 SNEGSKA come from the germline V gene (reference sequence). CDR3 length: 12 amino acids. Sequencing was performed on blood. The V call is TRBV20-1, the J call TRBJ1-5; no clear D gene. The clonotype was recovered from a man aged 18-30 years in good health. CDR3 DNA sequence: TGCAGTGGGGGAGGCTCTAGTCAGCCCCAGCATTTT. It specifies CSGGGSSQPQHF.